The clone carrying this TCR beta chain was observed many times. The source of the sample is a study of prognosis after radiotherapy for stage I lung cancer. On the study more broadly: Patients were about twelve men and more than 5 women aged about 53 to 90, median about 70 years.

This CDR3 comprises 12 residues. The ends lost 5 bases at V and 5 bases at J; junction bases unmatched: 4. CDR1 is DFQATT, CDR2 SNEGSKA, per germline (reference sequence). The authors amplified TCR beta CDR3 from genomic DNA using two-round multiplex PCR. Every TRBV and TRBJ gene had its own specific primer in first-round PCR. TCRdb reprocessed the multiplex PCR reads with MiXCR, giving one entry per CDR3 protein. The repertoire includes nearly 35,000 distinct CDR3 sequences, under 40% of them detected once, and roughly 17% sits in the top ten. On two occasions, one at each of two time points, around 6.1 milliliters of peripheral blood were drawn.

The material was PBMCs, obtained before or after stereotactic body radiation therapy (not recorded which). This clonotype originated in a donor over 45 with non-small cell lung cancer. The rearrangement uses TRBV20-1 and TRBJ1-1, with 8 bases matching TRBD1. The CDR3 is CSAGYRGTEAFF. As DNA, the CDR3 is TGCAGTGCTGGTTACAGGGGGACTGAAGCTTTCTTT.